This note documents a single T cell receptor beta chain sequence. What it binds is not known. The donors gave bone marrow, and they were healthy. The sample comes from a study of cytomegalovirus exposure and HLA in healthy donors. General study findings and limits: Later genetic work tied a missense DCLRE1C variant to beta-chain V and J trimming. Investigators reported 164 TCR beta chains as tied to cytomegalovirus.

Germline assignment: CDR1 KGHSH and CDR2 LQKENI. The CDR3 consists of 13 residues. Deletions cut 2 bases from V and 10 bases from J, with 9 bases between. A multiplex PCR was run with 60 Vbeta primers and 13 Jbeta primers. The data were produced by immunoSEQ multiplex PCR, yet TCRdb's version contains in-frame clones alone and is incomplete. This table lists 25,000 to 40,000 clones. Material for sequencing was PBMCs. The TCR originated in a man aged 35-49 years in good health and CMV-seronegative. This chain joins TRBV18 and TRBJ1-6; a possible D gene is TRBD1 (5 bases). The CDR3 DNA sequence: TGTGCCAGCTCACCATTACAGGAATCACCCCTCCACTTT. Translated, it gives CASSPLQESPLHF.